Listed below are T cell receptor beta chains from one sample, sequenced in a study of PD-L1 blockade in urothelial cancer. TCRdb keeps only in-frame clones here, not all; method: immunoSEQ multiplex PCR. The sample lists tens of thousands of clones, around 84% seen once, with roughly 4.5% in the top ten. The specimen was PBMCs, collected around atezolizumab (anti-PD-L1) treatment. The receptor source for this set is a man aged 70-80 years with urothelial cancer. The CDR3 runs from the conserved cysteine through the conserved F or W. A D gene is named only where the DNA matches it firmly. Clone size is not always given. Where it is, it says once, few, many or a class for expanded clones.

cdr3_nt: TGTGCCAGCAGCCCGGGACAGGGGGACGCGGATGACACCGGGGAGCTGTTTTTT
cdr3_aa: CASSPGQGDADDTGELFF
j_call: TRBJ2-2
d_call: TRBD1
v_call: TRBV11-2
clone_size: NA

cdr3_nt: TGCAGCGTTGAAGGCGGACAGGGGACCTCCTACGAGCAGTACTTC
cdr3_aa: CSVEGGQGTSYEQYF
j_call: TRBJ2-7
d_call: TRBD1
v_call: TRBV29-1
clone_size: NA

cdr3_nt: TGTGCCACACGGCGGGGCTCCTACGAGCAGTACTTC
cdr3_aa: CATRRGSYEQYF
j_call: TRBJ2-7
d_call: NA
v_call: TRBV6-1
clone_size: NA

cdr3_nt: TGTGCCAGCAGTTTATGGGGGGGACAGGGGGAGGATGGCTACACCTTC
cdr3_aa: CASSLWGGQGEDGYTF
j_call: TRBJ1-2
d_call: TRBD1
v_call: TRBV28
clone_size: NA

cdr3_nt: TGTGCCAGCAGTTTACAGAGCGGGAGGGCCTTTTCGAATACGCAGTATTTT
cdr3_aa: CASSLQSGRAFSNTQYF
j_call: TRBJ2-3
d_call: TRBD2
v_call: TRBV27
clone_size: NA

cdr3_nt: TGTGCCAGCACAATACTAGCGGGAGGACTCAATGAGCAGTTCTTC
cdr3_aa: CASTILAGGLNEQFF
j_call: TRBJ2-1
d_call: TRBD2
v_call: TRBV14
clone_size: NA

cdr3_nt: TGTGCCAGCAGTGAATGGGGGGGACAGGGAACTGAAGCTTTCTTT
cdr3_aa: CASSEWGGQGTEAFF
j_call: TRBJ1-1
d_call: TRBD1
v_call: TRBV2
clone_size: NA

cdr3_nt: TGTGCCAGCAGTGAACGAATCGGCCTAGCGGACTCCTACAATGAGCAGTTCTTC
cdr3_aa: CASSERIGLADSYNEQFF
j_call: TRBJ2-1
d_call: TRBD2
v_call: TRBV25-1
clone_size: NA

cdr3_nt: TGTGCCAGCAGCTTGGATCAAGTTAGCTCCTACGAGCAGTACTTC
cdr3_aa: CASSLDQVSSYEQYF
j_call: TRBJ2-7
d_call: NA
v_call: TRBV5-4
clone_size: NA

cdr3_nt: TGTGCCAGCAGTGTGCGAGGGACAGGGGACAATCAGCCCCAGCATTTT
cdr3_aa: CASSVRGTGDNQPQHF
j_call: TRBJ1-5
d_call: TRBD1
v_call: TRBV27
clone_size: NA

cdr3_nt: TGTGCCAGCAGCTTAATTTCGGGAGCCTACGAGCAGTACTTC
cdr3_aa: CASSLISGAYEQYF
j_call: TRBJ2-7
d_call: NA
v_call: TRBV7-9
clone_size: NA

cdr3_nt: TGTGCTAGTGGTTTGCCATGGAGGGGGCCCTCTGGAAACACCATATATTTT
cdr3_aa: CASGLPWRGPSGNTIYF
j_call: TRBJ1-3
d_call: TRBD1
v_call: TRBV12-5
clone_size: NA

cdr3_nt: TGTGCTAGTGGTCCGGGACAGGGGGCGCGTGATACGCAGTATTTT
cdr3_aa: CASGPGQGARDTQYF
j_call: TRBJ2-3
d_call: TRBD1
v_call: TRBV12-5
clone_size: NA

cdr3_nt: TGTGCCAGCAGCGTAGGGACAGGGGGCCCATACGAGCAGTACTTC
cdr3_aa: CASSVGTGGPYEQYF
j_call: TRBJ2-7
d_call: TRBD1
v_call: TRBV9
clone_size: NA

cdr3_nt: TGTGCCAGTAGTATAAGTAGAGTGGTAGCGGGAGGCTACACCTTC
cdr3_aa: CASSISRVVAGGYTF
j_call: TRBJ1-2
d_call: NA
v_call: TRBV19
clone_size: few

cdr3_nt: TGTGCCAGCAGCTTAGATGGGGGACAGAGAAGGGAGACCCAGTACTTC
cdr3_aa: CASSLDGGQRRETQYF
j_call: TRBJ2-5
d_call: TRBD1
v_call: TRBV11-2
clone_size: NA

cdr3_nt: TGTGCCAGCAGCTTTTTCGGGACTCTGCAGTATTTT
cdr3_aa: CASSFFGTLQYF
j_call: TRBJ2-3
d_call: NA
v_call: TRBV5-6
clone_size: NA

cdr3_nt: TGTGCCAGCAGTGACGGCAGGGGGAATCAGCCCCAGCATTTT
cdr3_aa: CASSDGRGNQPQHF
j_call: TRBJ1-5
d_call: TRBD1
v_call: TRBV2
clone_size: once

cdr3_nt: TGTGCCAGCAGCCTAGCCGGACTAGTTAATGAGCAGTTCTTC
cdr3_aa: CASSLAGLVNEQFF
j_call: TRBJ2-1
d_call: TRBD2
v_call: TRBV11-2
clone_size: NA

cdr3_nt: TGCGCCAGCAGCCAAGATCCCCGGGGAGGACTACAAGAGACCCAGTACTTC
cdr3_aa: CASSQDPRGGLQETQYF
j_call: TRBJ2-5
d_call: NA
v_call: TRBV4-1
clone_size: NA

cdr3_nt: TGTGCCAGCAGTTACGGGGGAAACACCGGGGAGCTGTTTTTT
cdr3_aa: CASSYGGNTGELFF
j_call: TRBJ2-2
d_call: NA
v_call: TRBV25-1
clone_size: NA

cdr3_nt: TGCGCCAGCAGTGGCGCTAGCGGGAGGGATCTCGAGCAGTACTTC
cdr3_aa: CASSGASGRDLEQYF
j_call: TRBJ2-7
d_call: TRBD2
v_call: TRBV6-6
clone_size: NA

cdr3_nt: TGTGCCAGCAGCTTGGAAGGGGGCGTGAATCAGCCCCAGCATTTT
cdr3_aa: CASSLEGGVNQPQHF
j_call: TRBJ1-5
d_call: TRBD1
v_call: TRBV5-5
clone_size: NA

cdr3_nt: TGTGCCAGCAGCGTAGAGGAGGGTCAGCCCCAGCATTTT
cdr3_aa: CASSVEEGQPQHF
j_call: TRBJ1-5
d_call: NA
v_call: TRBV9
clone_size: NA

cdr3_nt: TGTGCCAGCAGCTTAGGGGGCTTTGGAAACACCATATATTTT
cdr3_aa: CASSLGGFGNTIYF
j_call: TRBJ1-3
d_call: NA
v_call: TRBV7-2
clone_size: NA

cdr3_nt: TGTGCCAGTAGTTCTCGACTTAATGAGCAGTTCTTC
cdr3_aa: CASSSRLNEQFF
j_call: TRBJ2-1
d_call: NA
v_call: TRBV19
clone_size: once

cdr3_nt: TGTGCCAGCAGCCCCGGGACAACGGATCAGCCCCAGCATTTT
cdr3_aa: CASSPGTTDQPQHF
j_call: TRBJ1-5
d_call: NA
v_call: TRBV7-8
clone_size: NA

cdr3_nt: TGCGCCAGCAGCCAGAGGGTGGGGGGGACCCTCACAGATACGCAGTATTTT
cdr3_aa: CASSQRVGGTLTDTQYF
j_call: TRBJ2-3
d_call: TRBD2
v_call: TRBV4-1
clone_size: once

cdr3_nt: TGCAGCGTAGAGGAGGGGGCGGCCGGGGAGACCCAGTACTTC
cdr3_aa: CSVEEGAAGETQYF
j_call: TRBJ2-5
d_call: NA
v_call: TRBV29-1
clone_size: NA

cdr3_nt: TGCGCCAGCAGCGCAGATGGACAGGGAACATACAATGAGCAGTTCTTC
cdr3_aa: CASSADGQGTYNEQFF
j_call: TRBJ2-1
d_call: TRBD1
v_call: TRBV5-1
clone_size: few

cdr3_nt: TGTGCCAGCAGCCAAATATCTTTGGAGACCCAGTACTTC
cdr3_aa: CASSQISLETQYF
j_call: TRBJ2-5
d_call: NA
v_call: TRBV16
clone_size: NA

cdr3_nt: TGCGCCAGCAGCATAGGACAGACCTACGAGCAGTACTTC
cdr3_aa: CASSIGQTYEQYF
j_call: TRBJ2-7
d_call: NA
v_call: TRBV5-1
clone_size: NA

cdr3_nt: TGTGCCAGTGCAGGGGGTGGAAGAGGCAATCAGCCCCAGCATTTT
cdr3_aa: CASAGGGRGNQPQHF
j_call: TRBJ1-5
d_call: TRBD1
v_call: TRBV19
clone_size: few

cdr3_nt: TGTGCCAGCAGCACTAGCGGGAGGAACAATGAGCAGTTCTTC
cdr3_aa: CASSTSGRNNEQFF
j_call: TRBJ2-1
d_call: TRBD2
v_call: TRBV5-6
clone_size: NA

cdr3_nt: TGTGCCAGCTCGTATCTAGCGGGAGGCCGCGAAAACATTCAGTACTTC
cdr3_aa: CASSYLAGGRENIQYF
j_call: TRBJ2-4
d_call: TRBD2
v_call: TRBV18
clone_size: NA

cdr3_nt: TGTGCCAGCAGTGACGTACCGGGACAGGGTTCCTACGAGCAGTACTTC
cdr3_aa: CASSDVPGQGSYEQYF
j_call: TRBJ2-7
d_call: TRBD1
v_call: TRBV28
clone_size: NA

cdr3_nt: TGTGCCACCTACAGGGAACCAGAGACCCAGTACTTC
cdr3_aa: CATYREPETQYF
j_call: TRBJ2-5
d_call: NA
v_call: TRBV6-5
clone_size: NA

cdr3_nt: TGCGCCAGCAGCAGCCAAGGACAGGGTGCCGGGGAGCTGTTTTTT
cdr3_aa: CASSSQGQGAGELFF
j_call: TRBJ2-2
d_call: TRBD1
v_call: TRBV5-1
clone_size: NA

cdr3_nt: TGTGCCATCAGTGCCCCGGAAGCGGCCCAGTACTTC
cdr3_aa: CAISAPEAAQYF
j_call: TRBJ2-5
d_call: NA
v_call: TRBV10-3
clone_size: NA

cdr3_nt: TGTGCCAGTAGCCCGGGTCGGGACACAGTTCAGCCCCAGCATTTT
cdr3_aa: CASSPGRDTVQPQHF
j_call: TRBJ1-5
d_call: NA
v_call: TRBV19
clone_size: NA

cdr3_nt: TGTGCCAGCAGCTCGGGGGTTTTAAGGGGGAACACTGAAGCTTTCTTT
cdr3_aa: CASSSGVLRGNTEAFF
j_call: TRBJ1-1
d_call: NA
v_call: TRBV11-2
clone_size: NA

cdr3_nt: TGTGCCAGCAGCCCGACGGGAAATACGCAGTATTTT
cdr3_aa: CASSPTGNTQYF
j_call: TRBJ2-3
d_call: NA
v_call: TRBV6-5
clone_size: NA

cdr3_nt: TGTGCCAGCAGAGCCCTAGCGGGGGTCACAGATACGCAGTATTTT
cdr3_aa: CASRALAGVTDTQYF
j_call: TRBJ2-3
d_call: TRBD2
v_call: TRBV28
clone_size: NA

cdr3_nt: TGCGCCAGCAGTGATTTCCGCCTAGCGGAGACCTACAATGAGCAGTTCTTC
cdr3_aa: CASSDFRLAETYNEQFF
j_call: TRBJ2-1
d_call: TRBD2
v_call: TRBV10-1
clone_size: NA

cdr3_nt: TGTGCCAGCAGTTTTTCTAGCGGGATGGTTACAGATACGCAGTATTTT
cdr3_aa: CASSFSSGMVTDTQYF
j_call: TRBJ2-3
d_call: TRBD2
v_call: TRBV7-6
clone_size: NA

cdr3_nt: TGCGCCAGCAGCTTGACCGCTAGCGGGTACAATGAGCAGTTCTTC
cdr3_aa: CASSLTASGYNEQFF
j_call: TRBJ2-1
d_call: TRBD2
v_call: TRBV5-1
clone_size: NA

cdr3_nt: TGCAGCCTGCGGGTCGGGACAGATACGCAGTATTTT
cdr3_aa: CSLRVGTDTQYF
j_call: TRBJ2-3
d_call: NA
v_call: TRBV29-1
clone_size: few

cdr3_nt: TGTGCCAGCAGCTCGGGGACTAGCGGGTTCACAGATACGCAGTATTTT
cdr3_aa: CASSSGTSGFTDTQYF
j_call: TRBJ2-3
d_call: TRBD2
v_call: TRBV7-3
clone_size: NA

cdr3_nt: TGTGCCAGCATAAGCGGGGGGTACGAGCAGTACTTC
cdr3_aa: CASISGGYEQYF
j_call: TRBJ2-7
d_call: TRBD2
v_call: TRBV2
clone_size: NA

cdr3_nt: TGTGCCAGTAATGAGGGGGAGGGGGGGGCCTACGAGCAGTACTTC
cdr3_aa: CASNEGEGGAYEQYF
j_call: TRBJ2-7
d_call: NA
v_call: TRBV2
clone_size: NA

cdr3_nt: TGTGCCAGCAGCACCCGAATAGTACAGCCCAATGAGCAGTTCTTC
cdr3_aa: CASSTRIVQPNEQFF
j_call: TRBJ2-1
d_call: NA
v_call: TRBV7-8
clone_size: NA

cdr3_nt: TGTGCCAGCAGCATCACGGGGAGGGAGGCTTGCAATGAGCAGTTCTTC
cdr3_aa: CASSITGREACNEQFF
j_call: TRBJ2-1
d_call: NA
v_call: TRBV21-1
clone_size: once

cdr3_nt: TGTGCCAGCAGTGTCACAGTCTCTGGAAACACCATATATTTT
cdr3_aa: CASSVTVSGNTIYF
j_call: TRBJ1-3
d_call: NA
v_call: TRBV6-1
clone_size: NA

cdr3_nt: TGTGCCATCAGAGGACAGAACAATGAGCAGTTCTTC
cdr3_aa: CAIRGQNNEQFF
j_call: TRBJ2-1
d_call: NA
v_call: TRBV10-3
clone_size: NA

cdr3_nt: TGTGCCAGCAAAGGTACGGACAGGCGCTCCTACGAGCAGTACTTC
cdr3_aa: CASKGTDRRSYEQYF
j_call: TRBJ2-7
d_call: TRBD1
v_call: TRBV6-1
clone_size: few

cdr3_nt: TGCGCCAGCAGCTCGTATACAGGGGCCCAAGAGACCCAGTACTTC
cdr3_aa: CASSSYTGAQETQYF
j_call: TRBJ2-5
d_call: TRBD1
v_call: TRBV5-1
clone_size: NA

cdr3_nt: TGCGCCAGCAGCCAGGAGGGTCTCTACGAGCAGTACTTC
cdr3_aa: CASSQEGLYEQYF
j_call: TRBJ2-7
d_call: NA
v_call: TRBV5-1
clone_size: NA

cdr3_nt: TGTGCCAGCAGCTCGGGACAGGGGGCTTTAGTGGCTCAGCCCCAGCATTTT
cdr3_aa: CASSSGQGALVAQPQHF
j_call: TRBJ1-5
d_call: TRBD1
v_call: TRBV7-8
clone_size: NA

cdr3_nt: TGTGCCAGCAGAGACAGGGTTAGCAATCAGCCCCAGCATTTT
cdr3_aa: CASRDRVSNQPQHF
j_call: TRBJ1-5
d_call: TRBD1
v_call: TRBV6-1
clone_size: NA

cdr3_nt: TGCGCCAGCAGCCAGGGACTAGCGGAGCGGGGAGATACGCAGTATTTT
cdr3_aa: CASSQGLAERGDTQYF
j_call: TRBJ2-3
d_call: TRBD2
v_call: TRBV5-1
clone_size: NA